Listed here is a single T cell receptor beta chain. The antigen is unknown. Generated by immunoSEQ multiplex PCR, the TCRdb table keeps only in-frame clones and is missing some. This sample has around 91,000 clones, with roughly 88% found just once. The data were taken from a study of identifying expanded T cells in peripheral blood. No infections or other immune events were documented during collection. General study findings and limits: Over approximately two and four weeks, about 15 and 19 clones changed, versus approximately 1.1 between replicates. Clone count variance between roughly 2-week samples rose with total template count.

The sequence came from a person aged 18-70 years in good health. Sequenced material: blood.

The CDR3 DNA follows: TGTGCCAGCAGTGACTCCCCGGGACAGGGAATGAATGAGCAGTTCTTC. Its translation is CASSDSPGQGMNEQFF. The chain joins TRBV6-4 to TRBJ2-1; 9 bases are shared with TRBD1. J lost 7 bases, V lost 0 bases, and 7 bases had no gene match. The CDR3 extends over 16 amino acids. Germline V gene data show CDR1 as MRHNA and CDR2 as SNTAGT.